This TCR beta chain was identified in a study of blood T cell repertoires in COVID-19. The overall study: Italy, Spain and the United States were the sources of the convalescent and acute COVID-19 samples. PBMCs, B-cell-depleted T cells, or T cells provided the cDNA or gDNA that made up the material.

Data came from immunoSEQ multiplex PCR; TCRdb stores just in-frame clones and leaves some out. There are about 130,000 clones in the sample; 70% to 80% occur only once, and 10% to 11% lies in the top ten. Germline V lookup: CDR1 SGDLS, CDR2 YYNGEE. This CDR3 spans 18 amino acids. Trimming stripped 1 base from V and 5 bases from J, with 24 bases between. The TCR comes from a man aged 55 to 69 who had recovered from COVID-19. V usage is TRBV9 and J usage is TRBJ2-5; a weak D match, TRBD2 (5 bases). The sequencing sample was made of peripheral blood. The CDR3 region is CASSVNTGGLTTGETQYF. DNA of the CDR3: TGTGCCAGCAGCGTAAATACGGGCGGGCTAACGACCGGGGAGACCCAGTACTTC.